This is a list of T cell receptor beta chains from one sample in a study of human T cells and chemical hapten exposure. TCRdb re-called the RACE reads through MiXCR, storing one row per CDR3 protein. The sample records tens of thousands of distinct CDR3 sequences, around 6% being singletons. This specimen consisted of whole blood, obtained in connection with sensitization to the hapten diphenylcyclopropenone (DPC). The receptor set was obtained from a man aged 25 to 40 with alopecia areata. Some clones in this sample may be carry-over from other donors' samples. CDR3s include the opening cysteine and the closing phenylalanine or tryptophan. D genes are given only for firm matches. The listing skips clone size in some rows; elsewhere it reads once, few, many or a size class.

TRBD1	NA	TRBV11-3	TRBJ2-2	TGTGCCAGCAGCCTAGGGACAGGGAGTATCACCGGGGAGCTGTTTTTT	CASSLGTGSITGELFF
NA	few	TRBV4-2	TRBJ2-5	TGTGCCAGCAGCCAAGATTCGGGGGTGGAGACCCAGTACTTC	CASSQDSGVETQYF
TRBD2	many	TRBV24-1	TRBJ2-3	TGTGCCACCAGTGACCCTAGCGGGGGAAGAGATACGCAGTATTTT	CATSDPSGGRDTQYF
TRBD2	many	TRBV7-2	TRBJ2-1	TGTGCCAGCAGCTTACGGGAGGGCCAGAATGAGCAGTTCTTC	CASSLREGQNEQFF
TRBD2	many	TRBV3-1	TRBJ2-7	TGTGCCAGCAGCCCGAGCGGGAGTAGGTCCTACGAGCAGTACTTC	CASSPSGSRSYEQYF
TRBD1	many	TRBV9	TRBJ2-7	TGTGCCAGCAGCTCCCGGGACAGGGGTCCCTACGAGCAGTACTTC	CASSSRDRGPYEQYF
NA	many	TRBV6-6	TRBJ2-3	TGTGCCAGCAGCCGCGATACGCAGTATTTT	CASSRDTQYF
TRBD2	many	TRBV20-1	TRBJ2-7	TGCAGTGCTCCCGTAGCGGGACACTGGGGCGAGCAGTACTTC	CSAPVAGHWGEQYF
NA	many	TRBV7-9	TRBJ2-5	TGTGCCAGCAGCTTAGGGCCGGAAGTGGAGACCCAGTACTTC	CASSLGPEVETQYF
NA	NA	TRBV7-2	TRBJ2-7	TGTGCCAGCAGCCACGGGTACGAGCAGTACTTC	CASSHGYEQYF
TRBD1	few	TRBV28	TRBJ1-1	TGTGCCAGCAGTTTAACAGGGGGGAACACTGAAGCTTTCTTT	CASSLTGGNTEAFF
NA	many	TRBV3-1	TRBJ2-1	TGTGCCAGCAGCCTTTCAGGGGCCAATGAGCAGTTCTTC	CASSLSGANEQFF
NA	NA	TRBV7-9	TRBJ1-2	TGTGCCAGCAGCTTAGAAGGCTACACCTTC	CASSLEGYTF
NA	many	TRBV29-1	TRBJ2-7	TGCAGCGTTCAAGGCAGGGGAAAATCGTACGAGCAGTACTTC	CSVQGRGKSYEQYF
TRBD1	NA	TRBV7-9	TRBJ2-7	TGTGCCAGCCGGACTGACAGGGGGTCCAACGAGCAGTACTTC	CASRTDRGSNEQYF
TRBD2	many	TRBV7-6	TRBJ2-7	TGTGCCAGCAGCCCCAAGGGGAGCGGGAACGAGCAGTACTTC	CASSPKGSGNEQYF
NA	many	TRBV20-1	TRBJ1-1	TGCAAAGCAAAGGGGGGGTACACTGAAGCTTTCTTT	CKAKGGYTEAFF
TRBD1	many	TRBV18	TRBJ1-2	TGTGCCAGCTCCCCAACGGACAGGCGAAACTATGGCTACACCTTC	CASSPTDRRNYGYTF
NA	many	TRBV20-1	TRBJ1-2	TGCAGTGCCCTTGCTCAGGGCGTTGGCTATGGCTACACCTTC	CSALAQGVGYGYTF
NA	many	TRBV12-3/TRBV12-4	TRBJ2-7	TGTGCCAGCAGTTTGAGGGCCGTCGCCTACGAGCAGTACTTC	CASSLRAVAYEQYF
NA	many	TRBV12-3/TRBV12-4	TRBJ2-3	TGTGCCAGCAGTGACCCTCCGGCCACGCAGTATTTT	CASSDPPATQYF
NA	many	TRBV4-3	TRBJ2-2	TGCGCCAGCAGCCAAGAGGAGGGCCTAGCGAACACCGGGGAGCTGTTTTTT	CASSQEEGLANTGELFF
TRBD1	many	TRBV7-9	TRBJ2-7	TGTGCCAGCAGCTTAGCACAGGGGCGAACCTACGAGCAGTACTTC	CASSLAQGRTYEQYF
TRBD2	many	TRBV4-3	TRBJ2-3	TGCGCCAGCAGCCAAGATACTAGCGGGAGCACAGATACGCAGTATTTT	CASSQDTSGSTDTQYF
TRBD2	many	TRBV12-3/TRBV12-4	TRBJ2-3	TGTGCCAGCAGTCGCACGCTCGGTGGAGCGGGGGGCCAGTATTTT	CASSRTLGGAGGQYF
NA	many	TRBV7-2	TRBJ2-7	TGTGCCAGCACCCCAACAGGATTAGGCGAGCAGTACTTC	CASTPTGLGEQYF
NA	many	TRBV29-1	TRBJ2-1	TGCAGCGTTGAACAGGGTGAATCCTACAATGAGCAGTTCTTC	CSVEQGESYNEQFF
TRBD1	many	TRBV29-1	TRBJ2-7	TGCAGCGTGAACAGGGGCCTCTACGAGCAGTACTTC	CSVNRGLYEQYF
TRBD1	many	TRBV24-1	TRBJ2-1	TGTGCCACCAGGGGGACAGGGGACTACAATGAGCAGTTCTTC	CATRGTGDYNEQFF
TRBD2	many	TRBV6-5	TRBJ2-6	TGTGCCAGCAGTTTAGCGGGGGGCACTGGGGCCAACGTCCTGACTTTC	CASSLAGGTGANVLTF
NA	many	TRBV28	TRBJ1-5	TGTGCCAGTAAGGGGTCTAGCAATCAGCCCCAGCATTTT	CASKGSSNQPQHF
NA	many	TRBV7-2	TRBJ2-5	TGTGCCAGCAGTGTGGGCAGGTCCGGGACCCAGTACTTC	CASSVGRSGTQYF
NA	many	TRBV21-1	TRBJ1-4	TGTGCCAGCAGTTCCGGGCGTCGAAATGAAAAACTGTTTTTT	CASSSGRRNEKLFF
NA	many	TRBV19	TRBJ2-7	TGTGCCAGTAGTATGGTGGGACGGCTCGAGCAGTACTTC	CASSMVGRLEQYF
NA	many	TRBV29-1	TRBJ2-1	TGCAGCGTTGTAGTAGCCCTTGAGCAGTTCTTC	CSVVVALEQFF
NA	many	TRBV29-1	TRBJ2-7	TGCAGCGTTGAGGGGCAGGAAAACGAGCAGTACTTC	CSVEGQENEQYF
TRBD1	many	TRBV20-1	TRBJ1-4	TGCAGTGCGCCGGGACAGTCGGAAAAACTGTTTTTT	CSAPGQSEKLFF
NA	many	TRBV7-9	TRBJ1-1	NA	CASGDAGAAFFGQDAGAAFF
TRBD1	many	TRBV13	TRBJ2-1	TGTGCCAGCAGCAGACAGGGGCCTGGTAGAGAACGCTACAATGAGCAGTTCTTC	CASSRQGPGRERYNEQFF
NA	NA	TRBV19	TRBJ1-3	TGTGCCAGTAGTATACCGCGGGAGTCTGGAAACACCATATATTTT	CASSIPRESGNTIYF
NA	many	TRBV10-3	TRBJ2-5	TGTGCCATCAGCGAGAGCTTCGGGGCCCAAGAGACCCAGTACTTC	CAISESFGAQETQYF
NA	many	TRBV9	TRBJ2-2	TGTGCCAGCAGCGTACCTCCGCTCGGGAACACCGGGGAGCTGTTTTTT	CASSVPPLGNTGELFF
NA	many	TRBV7-6	TRBJ2-7	TGTGCCAGCAGCCCGCGGGACCCAGGGTGGGAGCAGTACTTC	CASSPRDPGWEQYF
NA	NA	TRBV7-2	TRBJ2-1	TGTGCCAGCAGCCCAGGACTGGCGAACAATGAGCAGTTCTTC	CASSPGLANNEQFF
NA	NA	TRBV12-3/TRBV12-4	TRBJ2-7	TGTGCCAGCCGAGCGGCAGGGAGGTACGAGCAGTACTTC	CASRAAGRYEQYF
TRBD2	many	TRBV29-1	TRBJ2-1	TGCAGCGTTGAAGATCTACTAGCGGGAGGGGGGCAGTTCTTC	CSVEDLLAGGGQFF
NA	many	TRBV12-3/TRBV12-4	TRBJ1-2	TGTGCCAGCAGTCTTTCGGGGGGCGGCTACACCTTC	CASSLSGGGYTF
NA	many	TRBV20-1	TRBJ2-1	TGCAGTGCCCAAGGGGTAAGAGGTGGGAACAATGAGCAGTTCTTC	CSAQGVRGGNNEQFF
NA	many	TRBV29-1	TRBJ2-5	TGCAGCGTTGAAGATAACAGCCAAGAGACCCAGTACTTC	CSVEDNSQETQYF
TRBD1	many	TRBV29-1	TRBJ1-5	TGCAGCGTCGCCCAGGGGGCAGATCAGCCCCAGCATTTT	CSVAQGADQPQHF
NA	many	TRBV10-3	TRBJ1-1	TGTGCCATCAGTGAGGGCACTGAAGCTTTCTTT	CAISEGTEAFF
NA	NA	TRBV24-1	TRBJ1-2	TGTGCCACCAGTGATCCCTGGACAGATTATGGCTACACCTTC	CATSDPWTDYGYTF
NA	many	TRBV7-2	TRBJ1-1	TGTGCCAGCAGGTCGCATGGTGGGAACACTGAAGCTTTCTTT	CASRSHGGNTEAFF
TRBD1	many	TRBV28	TRBJ2-7	TGTGCCAGCAGTTCCCTCGCCCGGGACAGGGTCTACGAGCAGTACTTC	CASSSLARDRVYEQYF
NA	many	TRBV10-1	TRBJ2-1	TGCGCCAGCAGTCCCGGGGTGCCTAATGAGCAGTTCTTC	CASSPGVPNEQFF
NA	many	TRBV3-1	TRBJ1-2	TGTGCCAGCAGCCAAGATCAAGCAGTTGTCAGCTTC	CASSQDQAVVSF
NA	NA	TRBV20-1	TRBJ1-5	TGCAGTGCTAGGGGCGGGAATCAGCCCCAGCATTTT	CSARGGNQPQHF
NA	many	TRBV29-1	TRBJ1-2	TGCAGCGTCACCGGGGGGGGGCCTAACTATGGCTACACCTTC	CSVTGGGPNYGYTF
TRBD2	many	TRBV27	TRBJ2-7	TGTGCCAGCAGTTTATACGGGCTAGCGGGAGGGCCTGGATACGAGCAGTACTTC	CASSLYGLAGGPGYEQYF